These 25 T cell receptor beta chains were all obtained from the same sample, sequenced in a study of T cells in localized non-small cell lung cancer. Repertoires were generated with immunoSEQ multiplex PCR, while TCRdb's copy carries only in-frame clones and drops some. The repertoire holds 23,000 or so clones, with about 90% as singletons. The specimen was peripheral blood, collected before any cancer treatment. These receptors were collected from a male donor at least 60 years old with stage II squamous cell lung carcinoma.

This clone is a singleton in its sample. The chain employs TRBV20-1 and TRBJ1-1; 8 nucleotides match TRBD1. The V gene's germline CDR1 is DFQATT and CDR2 SNEGSKA (reference sequence). The CDR3 extends over 11 amino acids. Trimming cost V 3 bases and J 13 bases; bases outside gene matches: 7. For the CDR3, the DNA is TGCAGTGCTAGGAAGGGACAGGATGGTTTCTTT. Its translation is CSARKGQDGFF.

In nucleotides, the CDR3 is TGTGCCAGCAGTTTCGCGTCCCAGGGTAGCAATCAGCCCCAGCATTTT. Its translation: CASSFASQGSNQPQHF. This sequence joins TRBV28 and TRBJ1-5, with a tentative D call TRBD1 (5 bases). The CDR3 is 16 residues long. Per the germline V gene, CDR1 is MDHEN and CDR2 is SYDVKM. With 3 bases removed from V and 0 bases from J, the gap between germline ends came to 12 bases. Based on the CDR3 plus reference TRBV28 and TRBJ1-5, the full variable domain is DVKVTQSSRYLVKRTGEKVFLECVQDMDHENMFWYRQDPGLGLRLIYFSYDVKMKEKGDIPEGYSVSREKKERFSLILESASTNQTSMYLCASSFASQGSNQPQHFGDGTRLSIL.

The chain is built from TRBV19 and TRBJ1-4; possibly TRBD1 for D (6 bases). This CDR3 has 15 residues. Trimming removed 5 bases at V and 0 bases at J, with 10 bases between. Per germline, CDR1 LNHDA and CDR2 SQIVND (reference sequence). For the CDR3, the DNA is TGTGCCAGTAGTGGGGGCCAATCAACTAATGAAAAACTGTTTTTT. Its translation is CASSGGQSTNEKLFF.

This sequence joins TRBV29-1 and TRBJ2-5, with 8 bases matching TRBD1. This CDR3 spans 13 amino acids. After removal of 2 bases from V and 3 bases from J, the junction contained 2 bases not matched to a gene. Germline V gene sequence: CDR1 SQVTM, CDR2 ANQGSEA. The CDR3 DNA reads as TGCAGCGTTGAACAGGGGGCCAAAGAGACCCAGTACTTC. It translates to CSVEQGAKETQYF. Combining the CDR3 with reference TRBV29-1 and TRBJ2-5 gives the whole variable domain SAVISQKPSRDICQRGTSLTIQCQVDSQVTMMFWYRQQPGQSLTLIATANQGSEATYESGFVIDKFPISRPNLTFSTLTVSNMSPEDSSIYLCSVEQGAKETQYFGPGTRLLVL.

This chain uses TRBV16 with TRBJ2-7; D is perhaps TRBD1 (6 bases). The CDR3 covers 16 residues. Germline V gives CDR1 KGHSY, CDR2 FQNENV. V lost 4 bases to trimming and J lost 7 bases, with 23 bases between them. CDR3 DNA: TGTGCCAGCAGCCCCCATCGAGGGGGATTAGCCCTGGAGCAGTACTTC. This translates into CASSPHRGGLALEQYF.

The chain recombines TRBV7-2 with TRBJ2-4; a weak D match, TRBD2 (6 bases). The germline V and J ends were trimmed by 1 base and 2 bases, with 21 bases remaining between them. The CDR3 sequence is 19 residues long. Per germline, CDR1 SGHTA and CDR2 FQGNSA. CDR3 amino acids: CASSLEGTARSRTKNIQYF. As DNA, the CDR3 is TGTGCCAGCAGCTTAGAGGGGACTGCCAGGAGTCGGACCAAAAACATTCAGTACTTC.

Points on this clone: At one end, the junction sequence differs from germline, possibly due to a read error. The rearrangement joins TRBV7-7 to TRBJ2-2; D ambiguous. Germline CDR1 is SSHAT and CDR2 is FNYEAQ (reference sequence). CDR3 length equals 16 residues. The CDR3 nucleotides read TGTGCTAGCAGCCGTACACGGCCGGAAAACACCGGGGAGCTGTTTTTT. Protein: CASSRTRPENTGELFF.

This clone was detected only a few times. The rearrangement links TRBV6-5 to TRBJ2-2; TRBD1 is a possible D gene (6 bases). This CDR3 comprises 15 residues. Between the trimmed V and J ends, which lost 6 bases and 1 base, there was a span of 12 bases. Germline assignment: CDR1 MNHEY and CDR2 SVGAGI. The CDR3 sequence is CASRPGQKNTGELFF. CDR3 in DNA: TGTGCCAGCAGGCCAGGACAGAAGAACACCGGGGAGCTGTTTTTT.

This clone was seen only once. This sequence joins TRBV25-1 and TRBJ2-3; D is uncertain. The V end was cut by 8 bases, the J end by 5 bases, with 8 bases between. Germline CDR1 and CDR2: MGHDK and SYGVNS. This CDR3 has 11 residues. The CDR3 DNA sequence: TGTGCCAGCGGTTCGCTAGATACGCAGTATTTT. This gives the protein CASGSLDTQYF.

This clone was found once. This chain links TRBV19 with TRBJ1-3; no firm D call. The CDR3 totals 14 residues. From germline, CDR1 is LNHDA and CDR2 SQIVND (reference sequence). Trimming pared 9 bases from V and 1 base from J, leaving 13 bases between. The CDR3 bases are TGTGCCAGCCTGAGGAGCGTTTCTGGAAACACCATATATTTT. Protein: CASLRSVSGNTIYF.

The chain carries TRBV6-5 and TRBJ1-5; D is unresolved. The CDR3 is made up of 13 amino acids. From germline, CDR1 is MNHEY and CDR2 SVGAGI. Deletions cut 5 bases from V and 1 base from J, with 6 bases between. Here the CDR3 DNA reads TGTGCCAGCAGTATCGAAAGCAATCAGCCCCAGCATTTT. This codes for CASSIESNQPQHF.

The V gene is TRBV6-1, the J gene TRBJ2-7; the D gene could be TRBD1 or TRBD2 (5 bases each). Germline lookup yields CDR1 MNHNS and CDR2 SASEGT. The CDR3 has 14 residues. Trimming took 4 bases from V and 0 from J, leaving 10 bases between them. CDR3 sequence reads: CASSAGRISYEQYF. The CDR3 DNA sequence: TGTGCCAGCAGTGCGGGACGCATCTCCTACGAGCAGTACTTC.

This sequence joins TRBV5-6 and TRBJ2-3; D gene unclear. CDR1 and CDR2 (germline): SGHDT, YYEEEE. This CDR3 comprises 15 residues. The ends were cut back, 0 bases at V and 3 bases at J, with 11 bases in the middle. This CDR3 reads CASSLGPTRTDTQYF. The CDR3 bases are TGTGCCAGCAGCTTGGGGCCTACGAGAACAGATACGCAGTATTTT.

For the CDR3, the DNA is TGTGCCAGCAGCATCTCCGACAGGGTTAACTATGGCTACACCTTC. Translating it yields CASSISDRVNYGYTF. The chain is built from TRBV9 and TRBJ1-2; 7 positions match TRBD1. Germline assignment: CDR1 SGDLS and CDR2 YYNGEE. With 4 bases clipped from V and 1 base from J, the junction kept 7 bases outside the gene matches. The CDR3 is made up of 15 amino acids.

The V and J genes are TRBV9 and TRBJ2-1, with a tentative D call TRBD2 (6 bases). The CDR3 is 15 amino acids. Trimming cost V 4 bases and J 4 bases, with 15 bases left between them. Germline loops: CDR1 SGDLS, CDR2 YYNGEE. The CDR3 DNA reads TGTGCCAGCAGCCCTCGGGACTCGGGGTACAATGAGCAGTTCTTC. As protein: CASSPRDSGYNEQFF.

The chain carries TRBV5-6 and TRBJ1-1, with D unresolved. This CDR3 region has 14 residues. Germline CDR1 is SGHDT and CDR2 is YYEEEE. V was cut by 2 bases and J by 5 bases, with 13 bases left in between. CDR3 region: CASSFRALGTEAFF. The CDR3 nucleotides are TGTGCCAGCAGCTTCCGGGCTCTGGGTACTGAAGCTTTCTTT. The variable domain in full, completed from reference TRBV5-6 and TRBJ1-1, reads DAGVTQSPTHLIKTRGQQVTLRCSPKSGHDTVSWYQQALGQGPQFIFQYYEEEERQRGNFPDRFSGHQFPNYSSELNVNALLLGDSALYLCASSFRALGTEAFFGQGTRLTVV.

The rearrangement joins TRBV11-2 to TRBJ2-3; 13 bases align to TRBD2. CDR1 is SGHAT, CDR2 FQNNGV, per germline. V gave up 1 base and J gave up 3 bases; unmatched junction bases: 1. This CDR3 comprises 16 residues. CDR3: CASSLGGLAGTDTQYF. In DNA form, the CDR3 reads TGTGCCAGCAGCTTAGGGGGACTAGCGGGGACAGATACGCAGTATTTT. The full variable domain, rest sourced from reference TRBV11-2 and TRBJ2-3, is EAGVAQSPRYKIIEKRQSVAFWCNPISGHATLYWYQQILGQGPKLLIQFQNNGVVDDSQLPKDRFSAERLKGVDSTLKIQPAKLEDSAVYLCASSLGGLAGTDTQYFGPGTRLTVL.

The gene calls are TRBV9 and TRBJ1-6; D may be TRBD1 (5 bases). Trimming left V 3 bases short and J 0 bases short, with 13 bases between. The CDR3 sequence is 17 residues long. CDR1 is SGDLS, CDR2 YYNGEE, per germline. CDR3 in amino acids: CASSARGDSSYNSPLHF. DNA of the CDR3: TGTGCCAGCAGCGCCCGGGGCGATAGCTCCTATAATTCACCCCTCCACTTT.

As regards this clone: The junction does not match germline at one end; this may be a read error. The CDR3 coding sequence is TGTGCCGGCAGCGCAGTGTCGGGTCGGGGGCGCACAGATACGCAGTATTTT. It specifies CAGSAVSGRGRTDTQYF. The V gene is TRBV7-2, the J gene TRBJ2-3; D tentatively fits TRBD1 or TRBD2 (6 bases each). Germline CDR1 SGHTA, CDR2 FQGNSA. This CDR3 contains 17 residues.

The table lists this clone with a few counts. This chain joins TRBV15 and TRBJ2-4, with D possibly being TRBD1 (5 bases). Germline CDR1 LNHNV, CDR2 YYDKDF (reference sequence). Trimming removed 5 bases at V and 0 bases at J, with 11 bases between. The CDR3 totals 15 residues. CDR3 loop: CATSETDLAKNIQYF. The DNA of the CDR3 is TGTGCCACCAGCGAGACAGATTTAGCCAAAAACATTCAGTACTTC.

The chain links TRBV7-2 to TRBJ1-5; D remains unclear. This CDR3 has 14 amino acids. The V end was cut by 1 base, the J end by 4 bases, with 8 bases between. The V gene's germline CDR1 is SGHTA and CDR2 FQGNSA. The CDR3 region has the DNA TGTGCCAGCAGCTTAGATACGGTTAATCAGCCCCAGCATTTT. This translates into CASSLDTVNQPQHF. The complete variable domain, with remaining parts taken from reference TRBV7-2 and TRBJ1-5, reads GAGVSQSPSNKVTEKGKDVELRCDPISGHTALYWYRQSLGQGLEFLIYFQGNSAPDKSGLPSDRFSAERTGGSVSTLTIQRTQQEDSAVYLCASSLDTVNQPQHFGDGTRLSIL.

The chain employs TRBV7-2 and TRBJ2-7; D may be TRBD2 (5 bases). Trimming removed 5 bases from V and 3 bases from J, with 17 bases in between. CDR3 length equals 15 residues. The V gene's germline CDR1 is SGHTA and CDR2 FQGNSA. CDR3 in DNA: TGTGCCAGCAGCCTAACCGGGAACTCAAACTACGAGCAGTACTTC. Translation gives CASSLTGNSNYEQYF.

This clone was counted between two and nine times. The chain has TRBV29-1 and TRBJ1-1; D call uncertain. Deletions cut 3 bases from V and 5 bases from J, with 4 bases between. The CDR3 extends over 10 amino acids. In germline, CDR1 is SQVTM, CDR2 ANQGSEA. In DNA form, the CDR3 reads TGCAGCGTTGACAGGACTGAAGCTTTCTTT. Translated, it gives CSVDRTEAFF.

J is TRBJ2-5 and V is TRBV4-2; D is unclear. Per germline, CDR1 LGHNA and CDR2 YNFKEQ. CDR3 length: 14 amino acids. Trimming removed 3 bases from V and 2 bases from J, with 10 bases in between. The chain's CDR3 is CASSQDGSQETQYF. CDR3 bases: TGTGCCAGCAGCCAGGACGGGTCTCAAGAGACCCAGTACTTC.

The CDR3: CAWSAGGLGGYTF. In DNA, the CDR3 is TGTGCCTGGAGTGCAGGGGGCTTAGGCGGCTACACCTTC. This chain uses TRBV30 with TRBJ1-2; the match to TRBD1 covers 8 bases. Germline CDR1 is GTSNPN and CDR2 is SVGIG (reference sequence). This CDR3 region has 13 residues. J was trimmed by 8 bases and V by 1 base; bases with no gene match: 6.